The 29 T cell receptor beta chains below come from one sample, sequenced in a study of neurological immune-mediated disorders. Time point specified: longitudinal time-point 1 (baseline). TCRdb fed the 5' RACE reads into MiXCR, producing one record per CDR3 protein. The sample contains fewer than 90,000 distinct CDR3 sequences, roughly a tenth of which appear only once. Source material: PBMCs. Receptors were obtained from a man aged 30-40 years in good health.

This clonotype was detected only a few times. The V and J genes are TRBV20-1 and TRBJ1-2; D gene unclear. This CDR3 comprises 12 residues. The V end was cut by 1 base, the J end by 8 bases, with 11 bases between. The germline CDR1 and CDR2 sequences are DFQATT and SNEGSKA (reference sequence). The CDR3 nucleotides read TGCAGTGCTAGAGGGGAGGGTCGGGGCTACACCTTC. This translates into CSARGEGRGYTF.

This clonotype turned up a few times. DNA of the CDR3: TGTGCCAGCAGCTTGCGGCCAGAAGAAGAGTACAATGAGCAGTTCTTC. It encodes CASSLRPEEEYNEQFF. The chain links TRBV5-5 to TRBJ2-1, with D unclear. The CDR3 totals 16 residues. V was clipped by 1 base and J by 4 bases, with 15 bases between them. Germline V gene data show CDR1 as SGHKS and CDR2 as YYEKEE (reference sequence). The full variable domain, with the rest looked up from reference TRBV5-5 and TRBJ2-1, is DAGVTQSPTHLIKTRGQQVTLRCSPISGHKSVSWYQQVLGQGPQFIFQYYEKEERGRGNFPDRFSARQFPNYSSELNVNALLLGDSALYLCASSLRPEEEYNEQFFGPGTRLTVL.

In its sample, this clonotype was seen many times. The chain joins TRBV4-1 to TRBJ1-5; D gene unclear. Germline V gene data show CDR1 as MGHRA and CDR2 as YSYEKL. The V gene lost 0 bases and the J gene lost 4 bases, with 10 bases spanning the gap. The CDR3 is made up of 15 amino acids. The CDR3 region is CASSQDASRNQPQHF. Here the CDR3 DNA reads TGCGCCAGCAGCCAAGACGCGTCCAGGAATCAGCCCCAGCATTTT.

This clonotype appeared many times. The V and J genes are TRBV28 and TRBJ1-3; TRBD1 might be the D (5 bases). Germline CDR1 and CDR2: MDHEN and SYDVKM. This CDR3 contains 14 residues. V lost 6 bases and J lost 2, with 11 bases in between. The CDR3 spells CASSPGGPGNTIYF. In nucleotides, the CDR3 is TGTGCCAGCAGCCCCGGGGGACCTGGAAACACCATATATTTT.

The table lists this clonotype with many counts. The genes are TRBV12-3 or TRBV12-4 and TRBJ2-2; a possible D gene is TRBD2 (5 bases). The CDR3 covers 14 residues. V was pared by 5 bases and J by 4 bases, with 11 bases between. CDR3 region: CASSRTGFTGELFF. DNA of the CDR3: TGTGCCAGCAGTCGGACGGGGTTCACCGGGGAGCTGTTTTTT.

This clonotype was seen more than once but under ten times. The chain employs TRBV3-1 and TRBJ2-7; D remains unclear. Germline V CDR1 and CDR2: LGHDT, YNNKEL (reference sequence). With 6 bases removed from V and 0 bases from J, the gap between germline ends came to 9 bases. The CDR3 is made up of 13 amino acids. The chain's CDR3 is CASRNEPSYEQYF. In nucleotides, the CDR3 is TGTGCCAGCAGGAACGAACCCTCCTACGAGCAGTACTTC.

This clonotype was observed at least ten times. V and J are TRBV20-1 and TRBJ1-6; 8 nucleotides line up with TRBD1. Looked up from germline, CDR1 is DFQATT and CDR2 is SNEGSKA (reference sequence). This CDR3 has 15 amino acids. V lost 6 bases to trimming and J lost 7 bases; unmatched junction nucleotides: 11. The CDR3 loop is CSAPLTDRANSPLHF. CDR3 bases: TGCAGTGCCCCCCTGACGGACAGGGCAAATTCACCCCTCCACTTT.

In this sample, this clonotype turned up many times. The CDR3 protein is CASSAPGSGTPGEQYF. The CDR3 DNA reads TGTGCCAGCAGCGCTCCGGGGAGCGGGACTCCGGGCGAGCAGTACTTC. The V and J genes are TRBV28 and TRBJ2-7; 7 bases fit TRBD2. The V gene's germline CDR1 is MDHEN and CDR2 SYDVKM. The CDR3 is made up of 16 amino acids. J gave up 6 bases and V 6 bases, and 17 bases lay outside the gene matches.

This chain links TRBV5-1 with TRBJ2-1, with D perhaps TRBD2 (6 bases). CDR3 size: 14 residues. Germline loops: CDR1 SGHRS, CDR2 YFSETQ. The V end lost 6 bases, the J end lost 4 bases, and 14 bases lay between the germline ends. CDR3 coding DNA: TGCGCCAGCACCCAAGCGGGTGGGTACAATGAGCAGTTCTTC. Translating gives CASTQAGGYNEQFF.

Ten or more counts support this clonotype. The rearrangement uses TRBV29-1 and TRBJ2-1, with 10 bases fitting TRBD1. The germline CDR1 and CDR2 sequences are SQVTM and ANQGSEA. The CDR3 totals 13 residues. Losses at the gene ends were 1 base for V and 6 bases for J; bases not matched to a gene: 0. DNA of the CDR3: TGCAGCGTTGAAGGGACAGGGGGCAATGAGCAGTTCTTC. This gives the protein CSVEGTGGNEQFF.

To note about this clonotype: This may be a read error, as it is one base from a much larger clone. The V call is TRBV28, the J call TRBJ1-5; D is undetermined. The length of the CDR3 is 10 residues. Per germline, CDR1 MDHEN and CDR2 SYDVKM. CDR3 region: CASGYQHQHF. CDR3 DNA sequence: TGTGCCAGCGGGTACCAGCACCAGCATTTT.

The sample holds many counts of this clonotype. This rearrangement joins TRBV5-1 to TRBJ2-7; D unresolved. V dropped 0 bases and J dropped 3 bases, with 10 bases sitting between them. In germline, CDR1 is SGHRS, CDR2 YFSETQ. This CDR3 is 14 amino acids long. CDR3 sequence (DNA): TGCGCCAGCAGCTTGGACTTTTTTAACTACGAGCAGTACTTC. Amino acid sequence: CASSLDFFNYEQYF.

The sample holds many counts of this clonotype. This chain joins TRBV5-6 and TRBJ2-2, with D possibly TRBD1 on 6 matching bases. Looked up from germline, CDR1 is SGHDT and CDR2 is YYEEEE. Trimming left V 0 bases short and J 7 bases short, with 13 bases between. The CDR3 has 15 residues. The CDR3 protein is CASSLGDRLLGELFF. CDR3 DNA sequence: TGTGCCAGCAGCTTGGGCGACAGGCTACTCGGGGAGCTGTTTTTT.

Ten or more counts support this clonotype. The chain recombines TRBV10-3 with TRBJ1-1; D unclear. V was pared by 5 bases and J by 6 bases, with 13 bases between. The CDR3 consists of 13 residues. Germline loops: CDR1 ENHRY, CDR2 SYGVKD. CDR3 nucleotides: TGTGCCATCAGTCTCGACTCGGTCTCTGAAGCTTTCTTT. Translating gives CAISLDSVSEAFF.

This clonotype was counted between two and nine times. This sequence joins TRBV7-2 and TRBJ1-2; a weak D match, TRBD1 (6 bases). V was clipped by 3 bases and J by 6 bases, with 11 bases between them. Germline V CDR1 and CDR2: SGHTA, FQGNSA. The CDR3 extends over 13 amino acids. CDR3 region: CASSFRQDHGYTF. The CDR3 nucleotides are TGTGCCAGCAGCTTCAGACAGGACCATGGCTACACCTTC.

This clonotype came up many times. V gene TRBV12-3 or TRBV12-4 combines with J gene TRBJ2-2; the D gene is possibly TRBD1 (5 bases). V lost 6 bases, J lost 3 bases, and 14 bases lay in between. The CDR3 is made up of 15 amino acids. The chain's CDR3 is CASSVQDIDTGELFF. The CDR3 DNA reads as TGTGCCAGCAGCGTACAGGATATAGACACCGGGGAGCTGTTTTTT.

The table lists this clonotype with many counts. The J gene is TRBJ1-4, the V gene TRBV20-1, with D possibly TRBD1 on 5 matching bases. Deletions cut 0 bases from V and 6 bases from J, with 11 bases between. The CDR3 is 14 residues long. Germline CDR1 is DFQATT and CDR2 is SNEGSKA (reference sequence). The CDR3 here is CSARDGGGDEKLFF. CDR3 bases: TGCAGTGCTAGAGATGGGGGGGGAGATGAAAAACTGTTTTTT.

In its sample, this clonotype was seen many times. The V gene is TRBV18, the J gene TRBJ2-7; tentatively, D is TRBD1 (5 bases). The CDR3 totals 15 residues. Germline loops: CDR1 KGHSH, CDR2 LQKENI. Trimming shortened V by 3 bases and J by 4 bases, and 16 bases separated the two germline ends. As DNA, the CDR3 is TGTGCCAGCTCACCCGAGCACCAGAACAGGTACGAGCAGTACTTC. Its translation: CASSPEHQNRYEQYF.

Regarding this clonotype: A read error may be the cause here, since a much bigger clone is one base away. The CDR3 region is CSSTDTDTQYF. CDR3 bases: TGTTCCAGCACCGACACAGATACGCAGTATTTT. V is TRBV12-3 or TRBV12-4 and J is TRBJ2-3, with D unresolved. The CDR3 has 11 amino acids.

This clonotype was seen many times. The chain couples TRBV4-1 to TRBJ2-6, with D perhaps matching TRBD1 (6 bases). The V gene's germline CDR1 is MGHRA and CDR2 YSYEKL. Deletions cut 1 base from V and 0 bases from J, with 13 bases between. The CDR3 totals 18 residues. This chain's CDR3 is CASSQATQGFSGANVLTF. The CDR3 DNA follows: TGCGCCAGCAGCCAAGCTACACAGGGATTCTCTGGGGCCAACGTCCTGACTTTC.

This clonotype was detected ten times or more. The V and J genes are TRBV20-1 and TRBJ2-1, with D unresolved. The V end was cut by 4 bases, the J end by 0 bases, with 4 bases between. Germline lookup yields CDR1 DFQATT and CDR2 SNEGSKA (reference sequence). The CDR3 extends over 12 amino acids. Here the CDR3 DNA reads TGCAGTGCTACGGGCTCCTACAATGAGCAGTTCTTC. Translated: CSATGSYNEQFF.

The rearrangement joins TRBV14 to TRBJ1-2; 11 nucleotides match TRBD1. Germline V CDR1 and CDR2: SGHDN, FVKESK. This CDR3 has 17 amino acids. Losses at the gene ends were 3 bases for V and 1 base for J; bases not matched to a gene: 7. CDR3 bases: TGTGCCAGCAGCCAGTCCGGACAGGGGGCACTTAACTATGGCTACACCTTC. Its translation is CASSQSGQGALNYGYTF.

A note on this clonotype: A clone one base away is much larger, so this may be a read error. This chain joins TRBV24-1 and TRBJ1-4; the D is unclear. The CDR3 consists of 15 residues. Germline values: CDR1 KGHDR, CDR2 SFDVKD. CDR3 nucleotide sequence: TGTGCCACCAGTGAGGGAACGGCGAAGAATGAAAAACGGTTTTTT. Translation gives CATSEGTAKNEKRFF.

The sample holds many counts of this clonotype. This sequence joins TRBV10-3 and TRBJ1-2; TRBD1 matches at 12 bases. The V segment lost 3 bases and the J segment 7 bases; nucleotides outside the gene matches: 9. Germline CDR1 reads ENHRY; CDR2 reads SYGVKD. The CDR3 covers 16 residues. The CDR3 region is CAISETGTGGAGGYTF. The CDR3 bases are TGTGCCATCAGTGAAACCGGGACAGGGGGCGCCGGTGGCTACACCTTC.

This clonotype came up many times. This chain connects TRBV28 to TRBJ1-6, with TRBD1 identical over 10 bases. The length of the CDR3 is 15 residues. The germline gives CDR1 MDHEN, CDR2 SYDVKM. V dropped 3 bases and J dropped 7; count of bases not matched to a gene: 3. The CDR3 here is CASSFPGQGNSPLHF. The DNA of the CDR3 is TGTGCCAGCAGTTTCCCGGGACAGGGGAATTCACCCCTCCACTTT. Full variable domain (missing parts from reference TRBV28 and TRBJ1-6): DVKVTQSSRYLVKRTGEKVFLECVQDMDHENMFWYRQDPGLGLRLIYFSYDVKMKEKGDIPEGYSVSREKKERFSLILESASTNQTSMYLCASSFPGQGNSPLHFGNGTRLTVT.

There are many counts of this clonotype. The chain's CDR3 is CASSYTSGSTDTQYF. The CDR3 DNA reads as TGTGCCAGCAGTTACACTAGCGGGAGCACAGATACGCAGTATTTT. V and J are TRBV6-6 and TRBJ2-3; 9 positions match TRBD2. Trimming cost V 2 bases and J 0 bases; bases outside gene matches: 0. This CDR3 comprises 15 residues. The germline gives CDR1 MNHNY, CDR2 SVGAGI (reference sequence).

The chain has TRBV20-1 and TRBJ2-1; no definite D call. Trimming took 0 bases from V and 9 from J, leaving 18 bases between them. Per the germline V gene, CDR1 is DFQATT and CDR2 is SNEGSKA (reference sequence). The CDR3 totals 15 residues. CDR3 nucleotides: TGCAGTGCTAGAGATGACCTCAAGATAATGGGTGAGCAGTTCTTC. This translates into CSARDDLKIMGEQFF.

This clonotype was recorded at least ten times. J is TRBJ2-7 and V is TRBV25-1; D gene unclear. This CDR3 is 14 amino acids long. Trimming removed 6 bases at V and 4 bases at J, with 16 bases between. CDR1 is MGHDK, CDR2 SYGVNS, per germline. CDR3 sequence (DNA): TGTGCCAGCAGACAACAACGCTCCCCTTACGAGCAGTACTTC. It is translated as CASRQQRSPYEQYF.

This clonotype has a count of ten or more. The genes are TRBV6-5 and TRBJ1-4; weak D call: TRBD1 (5 bases). Germline lookup yields CDR1 MNHEY and CDR2 SVGAGI. The CDR3 is 15 amino acids. The V end was cut by 0 bases, the J end by 7 bases, with 12 bases between. The CDR3 region has the DNA TGTGCCAGCAGTTACTCGATCCAGAGGGGTGAAAAACTGTTTTTT. It codes for CASSYSIQRGEKLFF.